The 30 T cell receptor beta chains presented below share a single source sample, sequenced in a study of blood T cell repertoires in COVID-19. Generated by immunoSEQ multiplex PCR, the TCRdb table keeps only in-frame clones and is missing some. The sample carries 250,000 to 300,000 clones, roughly nine tenths recorded once. Specimen: peripheral blood. The receptors were gathered from a woman aged 45-60 years who had recovered from COVID-19.

J is TRBJ2-7 and V is TRBV5-5; D not certain. Germline CDR1 SGHKS, CDR2 YYEKEE (reference sequence). The CDR3 spans 15 residues. V dropped 4 bases and J dropped 0 bases, with 14 bases sitting between them. The CDR3 spells CASSPEHLYSYEQYF. The CDR3 DNA sequence: TGTGCCAGCAGCCCGGAGCACTTATACTCCTACGAGCAGTACTTC.

This clone has only one observation. This chain connects TRBV7-3 to TRBJ2-7; TRBD2 matches at 7 bases. Germline lookup yields CDR1 SGHTA and CDR2 FQGTGA. Unmatched junction bases numbered 6, after V lost 5 bases and J lost 5 bases. This CDR3 has 13 residues. Here the CDR3 DNA reads TGTGCCAGCAGCCCACATGGACTAGACGAGCAGTACTTC. Protein: CASSPHGLDEQYF.

About this clone: Other DNA sequences in the sample encode the same CDR3. The chain joins TRBV28 to TRBJ1-2, with 8 bases lining up with TRBD1. V was pared by 6 bases and J by 4 bases, with 4 bases of the junction left unmatched. Germline V CDR1 and CDR2: MDHEN, SYDVKM. The CDR3 runs 13 residues. The DNA of the CDR3 is TGTGCCAGCAGCCCGGGACAGGTCTATGGCTACACCTTC. Its protein is CASSPGQVYGYTF.

This rearrangement joins TRBV6-6 to TRBJ1-4; D unresolved. The ends were cut back, 0 bases at V and 12 bases at J, with 11 bases in the middle. Germline lookup yields CDR1 MNHNY and CDR2 SVGAGI (reference sequence). The CDR3 has 13 residues. CDR3 bases: TGTGCCAGCAGTTACTCGCCGACCGAGGAACTGTTTTTT. Its translation is CASSYSPTEELFF.

CDR3 region: CASSPTSQETQYF. The CDR3 DNA reads as TGTGCCAGCTCACCAACCAGCCAAGAGACCCAGTACTTC. The chain employs TRBV18 and TRBJ2-5, with no clear D. The V gene lost 2 bases and the J gene lost 1 base, with 5 bases spanning the gap. The CDR3 loop spans 13 amino acids. From germline, CDR1 is KGHSH and CDR2 LQKENI. Looking up the rest from reference TRBV18 and TRBJ2-5 gives the full variable domain: NAGVMQNPRHLVRRRGQEARLRCSPMKGHSHVYWYRQLPEEGLKFMVYLQKENIIDESGMPKERFSAEFPKEGPSILRIQQVVRGDSAAYFCASSPTSQETQYFGPGTRLLVL.

This clone is a singleton in its sample. This chain links TRBV7-9 with TRBJ1-2, with a weak D call TRBD1 (5 bases). The length of the CDR3 is 13 residues. The V gene's germline CDR1 is SEHNR and CDR2 FQNEAQ (reference sequence). The V and J ends lost 5 bases and 4 bases respectively, with 11 bases between them. The CDR3 reads CASSQDSPYGYTF. CDR3 sequence (DNA): TGTGCCAGCAGCCAAGACAGCCCCTATGGCTACACCTTC.

This clone came up once. V and J are TRBV7-2 and TRBJ2-3; 15 bases are shared with TRBD2. The germline gives CDR1 SGHTA, CDR2 FQGNSA. J lost 2 bases, V lost 4 bases, and 10 bases had no gene match. The CDR3 length is 19 residues. CDR3 nucleotide sequence: TGTGCCAGCAGCTCTCACAGGACTAGCGGGAGGGCCTCCACAGATACGCAGTATTTT. Protein sequence: CASSSHRTSGRASTDTQYF.

The chain recombines TRBV5-8 with TRBJ2-3; 7 bases are shared with TRBD1. V trimming: 0 bases; J trimming: 7 bases; junction bases outside the gene matches: 8. The V gene's germline CDR1 is SGHTS and CDR2 YDEGEE. The CDR3 loop spans 15 amino acids. The CDR3 here is CASSLVVGGANTQYF. The CDR3 DNA reads as TGTGCCAGCAGCTTGGTGGTAGGGGGCGCAAATACGCAGTATTTT.

This chain uses TRBV7-9 with TRBJ1-6, with a weak D call TRBD1 (5 bases). V dropped 8 bases and J dropped 10 bases, with 15 bases sitting between them. Germline CDR1 reads SEHNR; CDR2 reads FQNEAQ (reference sequence). This CDR3 spans 13 amino acids. The CDR3 here is CASDFSGMSPLHF. DNA for the CDR3: TGTGCCAGCGATTTCTCAGGGATGTCACCCCTCCACTTT. The full variable domain, in which reference TRBV7-9 and TRBJ1-6 provide the parts outside the CDR3, is DTGVSQNPRHKITKRGQNVTFRCDPISEHNRLYWYRQTLGQGPEFLTYFQNEAQLEKSRLLSDRFSAERPKGSFSTLEIQRTEQGDSAMYLCASDFSGMSPLHFGNGTRLTVT.

The chain carries TRBV30 and TRBJ2-2; D may be TRBD1 (6 bases). The CDR3 loop spans 16 amino acids. CDR1 is GTSNPN and CDR2 is SVGIG in the germline V gene (reference sequence). V lost 0 bases and J lost 8, with 19 bases in between. In nucleotides, the CDR3 is TGTGCCTGGAGTGTAGGGCAGGGGAGTTATCTAGGGGAGCTGTTTTTT. As protein: CAWSVGQGSYLGELFF.

The chain joins TRBV21-1 to TRBJ1-5; the table calls TRBD1, which could not be checked here. TRBV21-1 is deemed a pseudogene. The CDR3 sequence is 16 residues long. The CDR3 sequence: CASQNNDSYSNQPQHF. The CDR3 DNA reads TGTGCCAGCCAGAACAACGACAGCTATAGCAATCAGCCCCAGCATTTT.

V and J are TRBV19 and TRBJ1-2, with D uncertain. The CDR3 consists of 13 residues. The ends were cut back, 7 bases at V and 0 bases at J, with 9 bases in the middle. The germline gives CDR1 LNHDA, CDR2 SQIVND (reference sequence). Written as DNA, the CDR3 is TGTGCCAGTAAGGAGCTTTCTAACTATGGCTACACCTTC. Residues: CASKELSNYGYTF.

The DNA for the CDR3 is TGTGCCAGCAGCTTGGTGGGAAGCGGACTTGGGGAGCAGTACTTC. This codes for CASSLVGSGLGEQYF. V usage is TRBV13 and J usage is TRBJ2-7; the D gene is possibly TRBD2 (5 bases). Between the trimmed V and J ends, which lost 3 bases and 7 bases, there was a span of 19 bases. The CDR3 is made up of 15 amino acids. Germline CDR1 PRHDT, CDR2 FYEKMQ (reference sequence).

The genes are TRBV28 and TRBJ2-7; possibly TRBD2 for D (5 bases). The length of the CDR3 is 15 residues. Germline CDR1 MDHEN, CDR2 SYDVKM. The V end lost 6 bases, the J end lost 5 bases, and 20 bases lay between the germline ends. CDR3 sequence: CASSYLEGRTDEQYF. CDR3 coding DNA: TGTGCCAGCAGCTACCTCGAGGGCCGGACGGACGAGCAGTACTTC.

V usage is TRBV6-5 and J usage is TRBJ2-1, with D tentatively TRBD2 (5 bases). V was cut by 3 bases and J by 10 bases, with 10 bases left in between. Germline values: CDR1 MNHEY, CDR2 SVGAGI. The CDR3 covers 12 residues. The CDR3 DNA follows: TGTGCCAGCAGTTATAATGGAGGCGAGCAGTTCTTC. Protein sequence: CASSYNGGEQFF.

The V and J genes are TRBV5-1 and TRBJ1-3; possible D gene TRBD1, 5 bases. Trimming took 0 bases from V and 8 from J, leaving 9 bases between them. CDR3 length: 13 amino acids. CDR1 and CDR2 (germline): SGHRS, YFSETQ. The CDR3 DNA reads TGCGCCAGCAGCTTGGTTCCGGGGGACACCATATATTTT. It specifies CASSLVPGDTIYF.

The V gene is TRBV29-1, the J gene TRBJ1-1, with a possible D match to TRBD1 (5 bases). CDR1 is SQVTM, CDR2 ANQGSEA, per germline. Trimming removed 2 bases from V and 8 bases from J, with 9 bases in between. This CDR3 spans 11 amino acids. CDR3 DNA: TGCAGCGTTGAAATGACAGCAGAAGCTTTCTTT. Translation: CSVEMTAEAFF.

The V and J genes are TRBV6-5 and TRBJ1-2; TRBD1 might be the D (6 bases). The germline V and J ends were trimmed by 5 bases and 4 bases, with 11 bases remaining between them. Germline-derived CDR1 and CDR2 are MNHEY and SVGAGI. This CDR3 contains 13 residues. CDR3 coding DNA: TGTGCCAGCAGTCCAGGGGCTACCTATGGCTACACCTTC. Its translation: CASSPGATYGYTF.

This clone was seen more than once but under ten times. The chain links TRBV28 to TRBJ1-2; a weak D match, TRBD1 (6 bases). Germline V lookup: CDR1 MDHEN, CDR2 SYDVKM. V lost 10 bases and J lost 3, with 15 bases in between. This CDR3 region has 13 residues. CDR3 protein: CAIADRTDYGYTF. The CDR3 bases are TGTGCCATCGCTGATAGGACAGACTATGGCTACACCTTC.

The J gene is TRBJ2-1, the V gene TRBV5-6, with D maybe TRBD1 (6 bases). This CDR3 spans 15 amino acids. Trimming removed 3 bases at V and 6 bases at J, with 16 bases between. Germline V CDR1 and CDR2: SGHDT, YYEEEE. CDR3 DNA sequence: TGTGCCAGCAGCTCCACAGAGTTGGGGGCCAATGAGCAGTTCTTC. It translates to CASSSTELGANEQFF.

Only one count was recorded for this clone. This chain uses TRBV14 with TRBJ2-5; TRBD2 matches at 10 bases. Germline CDR1 and CDR2: SGHDN and FVKESK. The V gene end was trimmed by 0 bases and the J gene end by 5 bases; junction bases not matched to a gene: 9. This CDR3 contains 17 residues. CDR3 region: CASSQDILAGVWETQYF. The CDR3, as DNA: TGTGCCAGCAGCCAAGATATCCTAGCGGGAGTGTGGGAGACCCAGTACTTC.

The rearrangement joins TRBV4-2 to TRBJ1-4; D remains ambiguous. V lost 3 bases and J lost 8, with 10 bases in between. The CDR3 is made up of 13 amino acids. CDR1 LGHNA and CDR2 YNFKEQ come from the germline V gene. The CDR3 loop is CASSQDLGEKLFF. The CDR3 bases are TGTGCCAGCAGCCAGGACTTAGGGGAAAAACTGTTTTTT.

The CDR3 spells CATSISGQRNSPLHF. Written as DNA, the CDR3 is TGTGCCACCAGCATATCGGGACAGCGTAATTCACCCCTCCACTTT. V gene TRBV15 combines with J gene TRBJ1-6; 7 bases map to TRBD1. This CDR3 spans 15 amino acids. Germline V gene data show CDR1 as LNHNV and CDR2 as YYDKDF (reference sequence). The ends lost 4 bases at V and 6 bases at J; junction bases unmatched: 6. The full variable domain, completed using reference TRBV15 and TRBJ1-6, is DAMVIQNPRYQVTQFGKPVTLSCSQTLNHNVMYWYQQKSSQAPKLLFHYYDKDFNNEADTPDNFQSRRPNTSFCFLDIRSPGLGDTAMYLCATSISGQRNSPLHFGNGTRLTVT.

The chain has TRBV6-2 or TRBV6-3 and TRBJ2-7, with D perhaps matching TRBD1 (6 bases). V lost 5 bases and J lost 4, with 18 bases in between. From germline, CDR1 is MNHEY and CDR2 SVGEGT. The CDR3 spans 15 residues. CDR3 sequence reads: CASSIPKGVVYEQYF. The CDR3 DNA is TGTGCCAGCAGTATCCCGAAGGGGGTCGTATACGAGCAGTACTTC.

V is TRBV28 and J is TRBJ2-7, with TRBD2 matching over 11 bases. The V segment lost 5 bases and the J segment 3 bases; nucleotides outside the gene matches: 9. Germline CDR1 and CDR2: MDHEN and SYDVKM. The CDR3 is 16 residues long. CDR3 coding DNA: TGTGCCAGCAGTACTCAACTACTAGCGGGAGTCTACGAGCAGTACTTC. Translating gives CASSTQLLAGVYEQYF. Based on the CDR3 plus reference TRBV28 and TRBJ2-7, the full variable domain is DVKVTQSSRYLVKRTGEKVFLECVQDMDHENMFWYRQDPGLGLRLIYFSYDVKMKEKGDIPEGYSVSREKKERFSLILESASTNQTSMYLCASSTQLLAGVYEQYFGPGTRLTVT.

This clone was seen a single time. The chain recombines TRBV7-3 with TRBJ1-1; unclear D gene. There are 13 residues in the CDR3. The germline V gene has CDR1 SGHTA and CDR2 FQGTGA. Trimming stripped 2 bases from V and 4 bases from J, with 8 bases between. The CDR3: CASSLALATEAFF. The CDR3 nucleotides are TGTGCCAGCAGCTTAGCCCTGGCCACTGAAGCTTTCTTT.

This sequence joins TRBV7-2 and TRBJ2-1; 8 nucleotides line up with TRBD2. The CDR3 spans 16 residues. Germline assignment: CDR1 SGHTA and CDR2 FQGNSA. V gave up 6 bases and J gave up 8 bases; unmatched junction bases: 15. In DNA form, the CDR3 reads TGTGCCAGCAGACCCACGGGGGGGGGCCGAGCGGATGAGCAGTTCTTC. Translating it yields CASRPTGGGRADEQFF.

The chain is built from TRBV30 and TRBJ2-1, with unresolved D. Germline loops: CDR1 GTSNPN, CDR2 SVGIG (reference sequence). The V end lost 3 bases, the J end lost 6 bases, and 12 bases lay between the germline ends. There are 13 residues in the CDR3. The DNA for the CDR3 is TGTGCCTGGAGGAGGTTTTCGGGCAATGAGCAGTTCTTC. Its protein product is CAWRRFSGNEQFF.

V and J are TRBV6-4 and TRBJ1-6; tentative D call: TRBD1 (6 bases). Germline-derived CDR1 and CDR2 are MRHNA and SNTAGT. Trimming pared 5 bases from V and 7 bases from J, leaving 15 bases between. This CDR3 has 15 residues. The CDR3 DNA follows: TGTGCCAGCAGTACCAGGGGTGTTGGGAATTCACCCCTCCACTTT. Its protein product is CASSTRGVGNSPLHF.

The V call is TRBV20-1, the J call TRBJ2-1; 12 positions agree with TRBD2. With 3 bases clipped from V and 6 bases from J, the junction kept 6 bases outside the gene matches. Germline CDR1 DFQATT, CDR2 SNEGSKA (reference sequence). This CDR3 spans 15 amino acids. CDR3 residues: CSASSASGRANEQFF. The CDR3, as DNA: TGCAGTGCTAGTTCGGCTAGCGGGAGGGCCAATGAGCAGTTCTTC.